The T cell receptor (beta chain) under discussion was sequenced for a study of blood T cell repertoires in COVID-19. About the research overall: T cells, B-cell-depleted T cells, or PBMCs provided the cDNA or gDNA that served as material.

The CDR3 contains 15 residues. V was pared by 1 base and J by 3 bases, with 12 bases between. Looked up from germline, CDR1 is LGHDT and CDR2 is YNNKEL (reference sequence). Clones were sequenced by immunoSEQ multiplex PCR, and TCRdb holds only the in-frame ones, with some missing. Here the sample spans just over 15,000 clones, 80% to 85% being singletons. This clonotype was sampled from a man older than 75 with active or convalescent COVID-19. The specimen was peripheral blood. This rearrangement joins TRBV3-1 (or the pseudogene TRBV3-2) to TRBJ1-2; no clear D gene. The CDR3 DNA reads TGTGCCAGCAGCCAAGGTGAGGGCCCGCACTATGGCTACACCTTC. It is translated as CASSQGEGPHYGYTF.